This TCR beta chain originates from a study of shared T cell receptors in the human thymus. Germline-derived CDR1 and CDR2 are LGHNA and YSLEER. With 4 bases clipped from V and 4 bases from J, the junction kept 15 bases outside the gene matches. The CDR3 consists of 19 residues. TCRdb's table, derived via immunoSEQ multiplex PCR, lists solely in-frame clones and lacks some. The repertoire holds 500,000 to 850,000 clones, with around 87% as singletons. The same data also went into a second study, on human thymus T cells.

The chain employs TRBV4-3 and TRBJ2-3; 12 bases are a match to TRBD2. The source material was thymocytes. This clonotype originated in a boy under three years old with a congenital heart defect. The CDR3 sequence is CASSPKGASGGAPADTQYF. CDR3 in DNA: TGCGCCAGCAGCCCTAAGGGGGCTAGCGGGGGGGCCCCGGCAGATACGCAGTATTTT.